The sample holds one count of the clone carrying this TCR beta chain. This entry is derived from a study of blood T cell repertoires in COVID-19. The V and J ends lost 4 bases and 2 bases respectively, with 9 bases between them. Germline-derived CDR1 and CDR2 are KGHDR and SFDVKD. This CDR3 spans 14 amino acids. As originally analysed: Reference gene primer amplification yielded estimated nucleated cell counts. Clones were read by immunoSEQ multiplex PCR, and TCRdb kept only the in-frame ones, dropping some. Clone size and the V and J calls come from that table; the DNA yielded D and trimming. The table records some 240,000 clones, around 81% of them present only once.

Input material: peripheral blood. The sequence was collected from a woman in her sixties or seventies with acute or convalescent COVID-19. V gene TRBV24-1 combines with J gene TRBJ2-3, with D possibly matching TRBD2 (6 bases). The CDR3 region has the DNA TGTGCCACCAGTGAGGCGGGGCACACAGATACGCAGTATTTT. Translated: CATSEAGHTDTQYF.